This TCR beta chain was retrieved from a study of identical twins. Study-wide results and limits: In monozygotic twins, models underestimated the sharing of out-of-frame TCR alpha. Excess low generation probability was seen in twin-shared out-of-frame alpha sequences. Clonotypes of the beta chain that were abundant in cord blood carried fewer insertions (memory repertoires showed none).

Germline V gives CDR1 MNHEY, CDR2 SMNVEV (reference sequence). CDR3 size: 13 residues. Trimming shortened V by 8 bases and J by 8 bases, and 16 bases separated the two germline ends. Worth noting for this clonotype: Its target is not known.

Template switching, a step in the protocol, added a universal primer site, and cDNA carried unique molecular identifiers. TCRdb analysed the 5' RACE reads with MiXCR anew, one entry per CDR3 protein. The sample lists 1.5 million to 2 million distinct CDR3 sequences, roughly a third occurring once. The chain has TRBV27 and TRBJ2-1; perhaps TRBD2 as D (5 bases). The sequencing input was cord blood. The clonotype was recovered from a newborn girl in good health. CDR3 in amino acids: CASARDLFDEQFF. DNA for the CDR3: TGTGCCAGCGCTCGGGATCTATTCGATGAGCAGTTCTTC.